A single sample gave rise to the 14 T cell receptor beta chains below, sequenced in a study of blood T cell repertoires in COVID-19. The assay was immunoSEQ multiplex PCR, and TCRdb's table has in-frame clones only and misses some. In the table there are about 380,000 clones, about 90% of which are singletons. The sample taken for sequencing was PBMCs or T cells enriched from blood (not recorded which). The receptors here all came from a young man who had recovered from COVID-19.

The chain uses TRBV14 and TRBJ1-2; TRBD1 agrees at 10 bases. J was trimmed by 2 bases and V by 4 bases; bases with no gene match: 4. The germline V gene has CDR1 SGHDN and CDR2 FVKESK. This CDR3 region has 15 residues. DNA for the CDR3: TGTGCCAGCAGCCCCGGGACAGGGGCCAACTATGGCTACACCTTC. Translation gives CASSPGTGANYGYTF.

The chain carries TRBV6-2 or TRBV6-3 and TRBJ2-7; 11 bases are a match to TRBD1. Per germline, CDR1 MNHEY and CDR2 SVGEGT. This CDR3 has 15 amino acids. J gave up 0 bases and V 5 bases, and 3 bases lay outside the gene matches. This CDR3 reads CASSGDRGNSYEQYF. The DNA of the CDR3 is TGTGCCAGCAGTGGGGACAGGGGGAACTCCTACGAGCAGTACTTC.

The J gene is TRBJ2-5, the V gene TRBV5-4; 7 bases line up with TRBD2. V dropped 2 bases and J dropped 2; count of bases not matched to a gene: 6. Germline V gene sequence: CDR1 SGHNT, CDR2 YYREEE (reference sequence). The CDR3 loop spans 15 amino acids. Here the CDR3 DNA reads TGTGCCAGCAGCTTACCCCCTAGCGGACAAGAGACCCAGTACTTC. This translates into CASSLPPSGQETQYF.

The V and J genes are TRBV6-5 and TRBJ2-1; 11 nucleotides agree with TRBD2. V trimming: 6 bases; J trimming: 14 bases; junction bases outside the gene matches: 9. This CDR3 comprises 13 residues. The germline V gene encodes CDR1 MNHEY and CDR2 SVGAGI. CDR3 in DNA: TGTGCCAGCAGAGACCGACTAGCGGGGATTGAGTTCTTC. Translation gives CASRDRLAGIEFF.

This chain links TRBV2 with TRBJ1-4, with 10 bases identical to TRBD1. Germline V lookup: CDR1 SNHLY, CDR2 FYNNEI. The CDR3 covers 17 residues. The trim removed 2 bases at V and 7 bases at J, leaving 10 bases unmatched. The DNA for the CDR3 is TGTGCCAGCAGTGAATGGGCCCGACAGGGGGCGGGTGAAAAACTGTTTTTT. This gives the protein CASSEWARQGAGEKLFF. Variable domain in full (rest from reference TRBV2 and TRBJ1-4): EPEVTQTPSHQVTQMGQEVILRCVPISNHLYFYWYRQILGQKVEFLVSFYNNEISEKSEIFDDQFSVERPDGSNFTLKIRSTKLEDSAMYFCASSEWARQGAGEKLFFGSGTQLSVL.

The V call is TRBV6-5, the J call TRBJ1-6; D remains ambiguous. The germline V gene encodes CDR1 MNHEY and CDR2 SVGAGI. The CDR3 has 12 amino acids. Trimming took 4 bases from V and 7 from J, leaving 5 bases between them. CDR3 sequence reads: CASSFRNSPLHF. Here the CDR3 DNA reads TGTGCCAGCAGTTTCCGGAATTCACCCCTCCACTTT.

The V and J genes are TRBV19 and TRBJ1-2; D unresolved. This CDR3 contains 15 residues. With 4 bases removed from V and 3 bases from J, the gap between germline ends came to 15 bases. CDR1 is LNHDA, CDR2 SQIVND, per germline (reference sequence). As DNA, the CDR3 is TGTGCCAGTAGTAATGGGGTCGGGAATGACTATGGCTACACCTTC. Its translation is CASSNGVGNDYGYTF.

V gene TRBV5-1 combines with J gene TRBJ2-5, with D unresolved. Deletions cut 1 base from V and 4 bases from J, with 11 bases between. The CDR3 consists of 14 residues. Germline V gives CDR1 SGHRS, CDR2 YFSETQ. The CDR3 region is CASSLSQATETQYF. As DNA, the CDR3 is TGCGCCAGCAGCTTGTCCCAGGCTACAGAGACCCAGTACTTC.

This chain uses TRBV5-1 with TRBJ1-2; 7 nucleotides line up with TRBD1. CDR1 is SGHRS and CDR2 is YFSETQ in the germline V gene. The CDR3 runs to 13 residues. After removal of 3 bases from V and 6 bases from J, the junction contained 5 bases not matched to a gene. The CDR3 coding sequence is TGCGCCAGCAGCTCAAGGGGGCACGATGGCTACACCTTC. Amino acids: CASSSRGHDGYTF.

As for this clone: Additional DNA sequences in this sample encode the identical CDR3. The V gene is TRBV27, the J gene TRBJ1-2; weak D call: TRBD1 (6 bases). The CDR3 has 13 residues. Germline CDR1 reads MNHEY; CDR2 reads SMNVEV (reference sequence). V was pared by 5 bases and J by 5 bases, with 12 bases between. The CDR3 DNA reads TGTGCCAGCAGTCTGGACAGCACATATGGCTACACCTTC. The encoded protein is CASSLDSTYGYTF.

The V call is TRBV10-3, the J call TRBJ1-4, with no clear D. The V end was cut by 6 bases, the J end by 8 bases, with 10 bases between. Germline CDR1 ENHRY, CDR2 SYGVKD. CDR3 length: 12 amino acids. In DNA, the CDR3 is TGTGCCATCAGCCGTGGGCCCGAAAAACTGTTTTTT. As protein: CAISRGPEKLFF.

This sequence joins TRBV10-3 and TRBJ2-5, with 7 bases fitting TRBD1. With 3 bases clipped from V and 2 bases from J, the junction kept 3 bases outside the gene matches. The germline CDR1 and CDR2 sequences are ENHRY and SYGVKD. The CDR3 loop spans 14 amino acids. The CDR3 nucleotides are TGTGCCATCAGTGACAGGGACAGTCAAGAGACCCAGTACTTC. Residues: CAISDRDSQETQYF.

The CDR3 DNA follows: TGCGCCAGCAGCAGGGGTCAGAGCAATGAGCAGTTCTTC. It translates to CASSRGQSNEQFF. The rearrangement joins TRBV5-1 to TRBJ2-1; possible D gene TRBD1, 5 bases. The V gene's germline CDR1 is SGHRS and CDR2 YFSETQ. The CDR3 is 13 amino acids. Trimming stripped 4 bases from V and 6 bases from J, with 11 bases between.

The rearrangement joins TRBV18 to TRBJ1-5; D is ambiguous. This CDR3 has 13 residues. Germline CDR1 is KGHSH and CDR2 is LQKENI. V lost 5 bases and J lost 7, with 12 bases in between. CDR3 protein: CASSEGGGQPQHF. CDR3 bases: TGTGCCAGCTCAGAGGGAGGAGGACAGCCCCAGCATTTT. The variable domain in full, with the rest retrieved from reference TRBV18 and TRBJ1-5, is NAGVMQNPRHLVRRRGQEARLRCSPMKGHSHVYWYRQLPEEGLKFMVYLQKENIIDESGMPKERFSAEFPKEGPSILRIQQVVRGDSAAYFCASSEGGGQPQHFGDGTRLSIL.